These 18 T cell receptor beta chains came from one sample sequenced in a study of blood T cell repertoires in COVID-19. The protocol was immunoSEQ multiplex PCR, while the TCRdb copy is restricted to in-frame clones and leaves out a portion. This sample carries about 150,000 clones, under 85% of them seen once, and the ten largest clones take roughly 3.6%. Sequencing input: peripheral blood. The receptors come from a woman older than 75 with acute or convalescent COVID-19.

CDR3 in DNA: TGTGCCAGCAGCTTTGGGGCAGGGGGCGCGGGGGAGCAGTACTTC. As protein: CASSFGAGGAGEQYF. The chain carries TRBV7-9 and TRBJ2-7, with 8 positions matching TRBD1. Germline assignment: CDR1 SEHNR and CDR2 FQNEAQ (reference sequence). The CDR3 extends over 15 amino acids. The trim removed 3 bases at V and 7 bases at J, leaving 11 bases unmatched.

V and J are TRBV6-5 and TRBJ1-2, with D unclear. Trimming cost V 6 bases and J 2 bases, with 13 bases left between them. There are 14 residues in the CDR3. Germline V gene sequence: CDR1 MNHEY, CDR2 SVGAGI. The CDR3 region is CASSLERRNYGYTF. The DNA for the CDR3 is TGTGCCAGCAGCCTAGAAAGGAGAAACTATGGCTACACCTTC.

The chain recombines TRBV3-1 (or the pseudogene TRBV3-2) with TRBJ2-1; 9 positions match TRBD1. The length of the CDR3 is 15 residues. Germline lookup yields CDR1 LGHDT and CDR2 YNNKEL (reference sequence). The V gene end was trimmed by 4 bases and the J gene end by 6 bases; junction bases not matched to a gene: 7. CDR3 sequence reads: CASSLLGTGLNEQFF. The CDR3 DNA follows: TGTGCCAGCAGCCTTTTGGGGACAGGGCTCAATGAGCAGTTCTTC.

V gene TRBV19 combines with J gene TRBJ2-1, with TRBD1 matching over 9 bases. The germline gives CDR1 LNHDA, CDR2 SQIVND (reference sequence). J was trimmed by 8 bases and V by 3 bases; bases with no gene match: 11. This CDR3 spans 16 amino acids. In nucleotides, the CDR3 is TGTGCCAGTAGTATCCGTCGGGGACAGGGAGACGATGAGCAGTTCTTC. This gives the protein CASSIRRGQGDDEQFF. Variable domain in full (rest from reference TRBV19 and TRBJ2-1): DGGITQSPKYLFRKEGQNVTLSCEQNLNHDAMYWYRQDPGQGLRLIYYSQIVNDFQKGDIAEGYSVSREKKESFPLTVTSAQKNPTAFYLCASSIRRGQGDDEQFFGPGTRLTVL.

The J gene is TRBJ1-5, the V gene TRBV18; D remains ambiguous. There are 13 residues in the CDR3. The germline V gene encodes CDR1 KGHSH and CDR2 LQKENI. Trimming cost V 3 bases and J 5 bases, with 8 bases left between them. The CDR3 here is CASSPGGDQPQHF. CDR3 nucleotide sequence: TGTGCCAGCTCACCTGGAGGAGATCAGCCCCAGCATTTT.

This clone has a single count. This sequence joins TRBV4-1 and TRBJ1-1; D is undetermined. Germline V CDR1 and CDR2: MGHRA, YSYEKL. The V end was cut by 1 base, the J end by 5 bases, with 17 bases between. This CDR3 is built from 16 residues. Here the CDR3 reads CASSQGARMGLTEAFF. The CDR3 nucleotides are TGCGCCAGCAGCCAAGGGGCCAGGATGGGCCTTACTGAAGCTTTCTTT.

This rearrangement joins TRBV6-2 or TRBV6-3 to TRBJ2-1; the match to TRBD1 covers 8 bases. Germline-derived CDR1 and CDR2 are MNHEY and SVGEGT. Losses at the gene ends were 6 bases for V and 7 bases for J; bases not matched to a gene: 8. The CDR3 sequence is 14 residues long. In DNA form, the CDR3 reads TGTGCCAGCAGCCAGACAGGGGAGTTGAATGAGCAGTTCTTC. It is translated as CASSQTGELNEQFF.

The chain joins TRBV20-1 to TRBJ2-1; D gene uncertain. The CDR3 has 9 residues. V was trimmed by 0 bases and J by 13 bases, leaving 4 bases between them. Germline V gene sequence: CDR1 DFQATT, CDR2 SNEGSKA (reference sequence). The CDR3 bases are TGCAGTGCTAGAGACCCACAGTTCTTC. It specifies CSARDPQFF.

This clone occurred once. As DNA, the CDR3 is TGTGCCAGCAGGTCCCGAGGGGAGGGGAACACTGAAGCTTTCTTT. Translating it yields CASRSRGEGNTEAFF. The chain uses TRBV6-5 and TRBJ1-1; tentative D call: TRBD1 (5 bases). The V end lost 6 bases, the J end lost 1 base, and 15 bases lay between the germline ends. Per the germline V gene, CDR1 is MNHEY and CDR2 is SVGAGI. The CDR3 has 15 amino acids.

The J gene is TRBJ2-4, the V gene TRBV3-1 (or the pseudogene TRBV3-2); a possible D gene is TRBD2 (6 bases). Germline CDR1 and CDR2: LGHDT and YNNKEL (reference sequence). The CDR3 loop spans 13 amino acids. V dropped 2 bases and J dropped 7 bases, with 9 bases sitting between them. The CDR3 spells CASSQNAGNIQYF. The CDR3 DNA reads TGTGCCAGCAGCCAAAACGCGGGGAACATTCAGTACTTC.

A few counts support this clone. This chain joins TRBV5-5 and TRBJ2-7; TRBD1 aligns across 9 bases. CDR1 and CDR2 from the germline V gene are SGHKS and YYEKEE (reference sequence). V lost 0 bases and J lost 0; bases outside the gene matches: 4. CDR3 length: 16 residues. CDR3 nucleotides: TGTGCCAGCAGCTTGGGGCCGGGACAGGGCTCCTACGAGCAGTACTTC. Encoded protein: CASSLGPGQGSYEQYF.

This clone has ten or more counts. V gene TRBV19 combines with J gene TRBJ1-1; D is unclear. CDR3 length equals 13 residues. Trimming removed 5 bases at V and 1 base at J, with 8 bases between. The germline CDR1 and CDR2 sequences are LNHDA and SQIVND (reference sequence). The CDR3 here is CASSEQKNTEAFF. The CDR3 DNA reads as TGTGCCAGTAGTGAACAGAAGAACACTGAAGCTTTCTTT.

The rearrangement joins TRBV7-2 to TRBJ2-2, with a possible D match to TRBD1 (6 bases). CDR1 and CDR2 from the germline V gene are SGHTA and FQGNSA. V was clipped by 7 bases and J by 0 bases, with 12 bases between them. This CDR3 comprises 15 residues. The CDR3 here is CASNFQGSNTGELFF. The CDR3 nucleotides read TGTGCCAGCAACTTTCAGGGGTCGAACACCGGGGAGCTGTTTTTT.

The chain carries TRBV10-3 and TRBJ2-3, with 13 nucleotides matching TRBD2. Trimming removed 6 bases from V and 3 bases from J; junction bases left unmatched: 3. This CDR3 comprises 15 residues. Germline CDR1 ENHRY, CDR2 SYGVKD. The CDR3 spells CAIRGLAGRTDTQYF. In DNA form, the CDR3 reads TGTGCCATCAGGGGACTAGCGGGGAGGACAGATACGCAGTATTTT.

V gene TRBV18 combines with J gene TRBJ1-1; D is uncertain. The V gene's germline CDR1 is KGHSH and CDR2 LQKENI. The V end was cut by 3 bases, the J end by 0 bases, with 8 bases between. This CDR3 is built from 14 residues. The CDR3 nucleotides read TGTGCCAGCTCACCTTCCCAAATGAACACTGAAGCTTTCTTT. This encodes CASSPSQMNTEAFF.

The chain joins TRBV10-1 to TRBJ1-1, with TRBD1 matching over 8 bases. CDR3 length: 13 residues. J was trimmed by 1 base and V by 8 bases; bases with no gene match: 3. The germline V gene encodes CDR1 WNHNN and CDR2 SYGVQD (reference sequence). The CDR3 DNA sequence: TGCGCCAGCGGGACAGGAGAGAACACTGAAGCTTTCTTT. This sequence encodes CASGTGENTEAFF.

The table lists this clone with a few counts. The rearrangement uses TRBV6-5 and TRBJ2-1, with TRBD2 identical over 8 bases. This CDR3 contains 14 residues. Trimming removed 6 bases from V and 8 bases from J; junction bases left unmatched: 9. CDR1 and CDR2 (germline): MNHEY, SVGAGI. CDR3 amino acids: CASRLAGSFHEQFF. The CDR3 DNA reads as TGTGCCAGCAGATTAGCGGGGAGTTTCCATGAGCAGTTCTTC.

The chain carries TRBV11-2 and TRBJ2-7; the D gene is possibly TRBD1 (5 bases). Per germline, CDR1 SGHAT and CDR2 FQNNGV. The germline V and J ends were trimmed by 1 base and 4 bases, with 11 bases remaining between them. The CDR3 spans 14 residues. CDR3 DNA sequence: TGTGCCAGCAGCTTAGTACGACAGCCTTACGAGCAGTACTTC. Amino acids: CASSLVRQPYEQYF.